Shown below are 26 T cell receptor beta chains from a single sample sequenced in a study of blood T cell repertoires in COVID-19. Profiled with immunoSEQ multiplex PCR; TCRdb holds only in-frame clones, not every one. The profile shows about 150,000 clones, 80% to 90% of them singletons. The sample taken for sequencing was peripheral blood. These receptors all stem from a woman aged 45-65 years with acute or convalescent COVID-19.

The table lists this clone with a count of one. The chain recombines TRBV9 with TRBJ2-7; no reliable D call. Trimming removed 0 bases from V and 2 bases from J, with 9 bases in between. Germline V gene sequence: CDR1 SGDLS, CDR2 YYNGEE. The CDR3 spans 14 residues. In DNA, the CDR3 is TGTGCCAGCAGCGTAGACAACCAAGCCTACGAGCAGTACTTC. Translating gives CASSVDNQAYEQYF. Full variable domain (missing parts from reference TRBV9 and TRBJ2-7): DSGVTQTPKHLITATGQRVTLRCSPRSGDLSVYWYQQSLDQGLQFLIQYYNGEERAKGNILERFSAQQFPDLHSELNLSSLELGDSALYFCASSVDNQAYEQYFGPGTRLTVT.

The CDR3 reads CASSGRDNDLYGYTF. As DNA, the CDR3 is TGTGCCAGCAGTGGCCGGGACAACGATCTCTATGGCTACACCTTC. This chain connects TRBV2 to TRBJ1-2; perhaps TRBD1 as D (6 bases). This CDR3 comprises 15 residues. Trimming pared 4 bases from V and 4 bases from J, leaving 16 bases between. Germline V gives CDR1 SNHLY, CDR2 FYNNEI.

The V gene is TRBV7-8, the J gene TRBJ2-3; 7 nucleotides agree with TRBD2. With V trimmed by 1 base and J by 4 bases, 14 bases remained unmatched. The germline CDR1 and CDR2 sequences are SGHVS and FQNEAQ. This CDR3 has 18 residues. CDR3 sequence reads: CASSLERPTSSSADTQYF. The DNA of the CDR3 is TGTGCCAGCAGCTTAGAGAGGCCGACTAGCTCCTCCGCAGATACGCAGTATTTT.

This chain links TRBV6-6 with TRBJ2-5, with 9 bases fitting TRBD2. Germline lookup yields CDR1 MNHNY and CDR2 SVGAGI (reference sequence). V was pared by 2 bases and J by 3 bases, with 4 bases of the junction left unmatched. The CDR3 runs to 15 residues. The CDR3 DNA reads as TGTGCCAGCAGTTACCATCCTAGCGGGGAAGAGACCCAGTACTTC. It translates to CASSYHPSGEETQYF.

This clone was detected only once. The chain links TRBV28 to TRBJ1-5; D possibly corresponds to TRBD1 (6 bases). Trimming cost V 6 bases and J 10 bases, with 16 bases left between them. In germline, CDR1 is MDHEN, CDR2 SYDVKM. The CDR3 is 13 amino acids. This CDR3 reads CASRPGHPRPQHF. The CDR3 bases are TGTGCCAGCAGACCGGGACACCCTCGCCCCCAGCATTTT.

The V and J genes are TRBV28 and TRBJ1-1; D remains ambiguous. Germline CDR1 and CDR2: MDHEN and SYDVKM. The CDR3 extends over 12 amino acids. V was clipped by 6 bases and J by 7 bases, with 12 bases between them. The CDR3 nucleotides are TGTGCCAGCAGCGTCGTCGCCTATGAAGCTTTCTTT. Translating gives CASSVVAYEAFF.

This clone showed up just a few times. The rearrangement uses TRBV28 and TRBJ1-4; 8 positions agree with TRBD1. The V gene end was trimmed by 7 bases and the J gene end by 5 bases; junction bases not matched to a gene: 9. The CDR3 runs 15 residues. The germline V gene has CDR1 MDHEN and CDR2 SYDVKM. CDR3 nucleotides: TGTGCCAGCAAAAACAGACAGGGGTGGAATGAAAAACTGTTTTTT. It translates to CASKNRQGWNEKLFF.

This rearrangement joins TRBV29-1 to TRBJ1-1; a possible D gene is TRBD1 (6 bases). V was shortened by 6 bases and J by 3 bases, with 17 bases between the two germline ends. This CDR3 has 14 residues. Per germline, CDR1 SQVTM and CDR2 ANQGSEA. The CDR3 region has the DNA TGCAGCGTGGGTTCTCGGGACAAGGACACTGAAGCTTTCTTT. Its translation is CSVGSRDKDTEAFF.

The chain's CDR3 is CASSSGTGPNMNTEAFF. CDR3 nucleotide sequence: TGTGCCAGCAGCTCCGGGACAGGGCCAAACATGAACACTGAAGCTTTCTTT. The chain employs TRBV5-4 and TRBJ1-1, with TRBD1 matching over 9 bases. V dropped 3 bases and J dropped 0; count of bases not matched to a gene: 9. The CDR3 contains 17 residues. The germline gives CDR1 SGHNT, CDR2 YYREEE (reference sequence).

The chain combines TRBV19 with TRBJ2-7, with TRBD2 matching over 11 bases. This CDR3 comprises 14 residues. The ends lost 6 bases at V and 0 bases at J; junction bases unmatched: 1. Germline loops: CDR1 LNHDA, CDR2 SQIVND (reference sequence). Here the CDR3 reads CASRTSGNSYEQYF. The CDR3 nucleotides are TGTGCCAGTAGGACTAGCGGGAACTCCTACGAGCAGTACTTC.

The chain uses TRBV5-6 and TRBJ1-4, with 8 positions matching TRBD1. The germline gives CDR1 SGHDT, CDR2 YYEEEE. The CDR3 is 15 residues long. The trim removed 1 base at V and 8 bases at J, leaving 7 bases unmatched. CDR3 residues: CASSLPGGQGEKLFF. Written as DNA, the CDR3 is TGTGCCAGCAGCTTGCCAGGGGGCCAGGGCGAAAAACTGTTTTTT. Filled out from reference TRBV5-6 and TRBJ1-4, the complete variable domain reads DAGVTQSPTHLIKTRGQQVTLRCSPKSGHDTVSWYQQALGQGPQFIFQYYEEEERQRGNFPDRFSGHQFPNYSSELNVNALLLGDSALYLCASSLPGGQGEKLFFGSGTQLSVL.

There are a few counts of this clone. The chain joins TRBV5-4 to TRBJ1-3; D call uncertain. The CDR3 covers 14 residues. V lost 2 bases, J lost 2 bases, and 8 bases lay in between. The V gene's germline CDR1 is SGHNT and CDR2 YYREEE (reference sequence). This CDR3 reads CASSLREAGNTIYF. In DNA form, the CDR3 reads TGTGCCAGCAGCTTAAGGGAGGCTGGAAACACCATATATTTT.

The CDR3 nucleotides read TGTGCCAGCAGCCCCGGACAGGGGAGGGGGAATGAGCAGTTCTTC. Amino acids: CASSPGQGRGNEQFF. The V gene is TRBV7-2, the J gene TRBJ2-1; 9 bases line up with TRBD1. Trimming cost V 5 bases and J 7 bases; bases outside gene matches: 9. The CDR3 contains 15 residues. The germline V gene encodes CDR1 SGHTA and CDR2 FQGNSA.

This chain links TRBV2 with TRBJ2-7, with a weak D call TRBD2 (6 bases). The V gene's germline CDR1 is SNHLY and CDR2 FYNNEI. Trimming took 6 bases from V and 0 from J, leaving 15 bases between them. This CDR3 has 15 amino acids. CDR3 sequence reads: CASRAWRDSSYEQYF. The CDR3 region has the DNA TGTGCCAGCAGGGCTTGGCGGGATAGCTCCTACGAGCAGTACTTC.

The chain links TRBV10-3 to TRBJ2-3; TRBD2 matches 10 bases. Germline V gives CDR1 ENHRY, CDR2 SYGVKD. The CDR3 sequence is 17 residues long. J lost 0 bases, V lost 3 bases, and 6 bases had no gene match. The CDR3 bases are TGTGCCATCAGTGATTCACCTAGCGGGGGTAGCACAGATACGCAGTATTTT. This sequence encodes CAISDSPSGGSTDTQYF.

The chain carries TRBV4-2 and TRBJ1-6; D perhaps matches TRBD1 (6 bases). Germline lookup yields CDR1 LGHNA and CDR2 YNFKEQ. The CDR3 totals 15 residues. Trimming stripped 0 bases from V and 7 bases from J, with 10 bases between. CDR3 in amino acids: CASSQETGINSPLHF. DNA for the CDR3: TGTGCCAGCAGCCAAGAAACAGGGATAAATTCACCCCTCCACTTT.

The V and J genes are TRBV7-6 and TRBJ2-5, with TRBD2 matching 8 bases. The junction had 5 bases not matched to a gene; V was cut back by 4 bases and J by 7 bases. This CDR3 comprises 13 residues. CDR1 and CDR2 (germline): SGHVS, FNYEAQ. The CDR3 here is CASSSGGPRTQYF. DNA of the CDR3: TGTGCCAGCAGCTCGGGGGGGCCCCGGACCCAGTACTTC.

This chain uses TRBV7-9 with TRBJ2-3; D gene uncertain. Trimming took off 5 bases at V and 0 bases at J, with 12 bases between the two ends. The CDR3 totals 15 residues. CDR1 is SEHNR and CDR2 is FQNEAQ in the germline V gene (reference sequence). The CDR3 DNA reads TGTGCCAGCAGCGCCAACTTACTTAGCACAGATACGCAGTATTTT. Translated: CASSANLLSTDTQYF.

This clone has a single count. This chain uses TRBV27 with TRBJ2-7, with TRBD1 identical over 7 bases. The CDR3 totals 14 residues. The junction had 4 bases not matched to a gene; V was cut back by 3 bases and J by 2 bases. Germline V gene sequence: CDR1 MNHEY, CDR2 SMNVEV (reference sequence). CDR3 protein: CASSLTGWTYEQYF. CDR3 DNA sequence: TGTGCCAGCAGTTTGACAGGGTGGACCTACGAGCAGTACTTC.

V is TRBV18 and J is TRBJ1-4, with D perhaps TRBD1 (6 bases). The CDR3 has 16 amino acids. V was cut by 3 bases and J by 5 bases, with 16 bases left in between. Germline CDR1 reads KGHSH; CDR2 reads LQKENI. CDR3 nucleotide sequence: TGTGCCAGCTCACCGAGGGGTACAGGGTTAAATGAAAAACTGTTTTTT. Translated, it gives CASSPRGTGLNEKLFF.

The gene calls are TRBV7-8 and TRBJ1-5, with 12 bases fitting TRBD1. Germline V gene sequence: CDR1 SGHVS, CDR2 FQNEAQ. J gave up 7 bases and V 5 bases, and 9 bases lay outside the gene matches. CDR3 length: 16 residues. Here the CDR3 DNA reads TGTGCCAGCAGCCACCTTGGGACAGGGGGCAGCCAGCCCCAGCATTTT. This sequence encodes CASSHLGTGGSQPQHF.

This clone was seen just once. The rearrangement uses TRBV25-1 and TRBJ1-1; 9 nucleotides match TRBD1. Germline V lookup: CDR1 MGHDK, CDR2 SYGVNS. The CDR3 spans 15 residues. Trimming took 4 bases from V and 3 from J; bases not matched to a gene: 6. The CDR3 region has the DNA TGTGCCAGCAGTGGCTACAGGGGGCCCCACACTGAAGCTTTCTTT. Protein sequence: CASSGYRGPHTEAFF.

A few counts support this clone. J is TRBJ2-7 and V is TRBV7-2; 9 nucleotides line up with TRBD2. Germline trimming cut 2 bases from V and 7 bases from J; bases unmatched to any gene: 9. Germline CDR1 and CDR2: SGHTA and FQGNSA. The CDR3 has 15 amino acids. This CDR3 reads CASSLSWAGGREQYF. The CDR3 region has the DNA TGTGCCAGCAGCTTAAGTTGGGCGGGAGGGAGAGAGCAGTACTTC.

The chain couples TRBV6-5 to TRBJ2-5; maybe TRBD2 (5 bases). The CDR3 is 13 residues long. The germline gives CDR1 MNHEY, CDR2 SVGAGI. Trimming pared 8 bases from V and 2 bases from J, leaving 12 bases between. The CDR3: CASVLVYQETQYF. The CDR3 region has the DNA TGTGCCAGCGTACTAGTTTATCAAGAGACCCAGTACTTC.

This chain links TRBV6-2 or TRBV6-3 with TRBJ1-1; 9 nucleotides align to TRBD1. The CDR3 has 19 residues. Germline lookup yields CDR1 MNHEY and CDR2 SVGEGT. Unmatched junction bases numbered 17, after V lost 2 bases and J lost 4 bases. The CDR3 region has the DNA TGTGCCAGCAGTTACCTCTTGGGACAGGGATCGGTTGCGTCCACTGAAGCTTTCTTT. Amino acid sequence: CASSYLLGQGSVASTEAFF.

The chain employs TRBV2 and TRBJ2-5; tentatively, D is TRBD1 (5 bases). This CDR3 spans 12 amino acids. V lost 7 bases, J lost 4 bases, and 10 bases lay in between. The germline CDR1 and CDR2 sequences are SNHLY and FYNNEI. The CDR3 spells CASTGQAETQYF. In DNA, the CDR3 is TGTGCCAGCACTGGACAAGCAGAGACCCAGTACTTC.